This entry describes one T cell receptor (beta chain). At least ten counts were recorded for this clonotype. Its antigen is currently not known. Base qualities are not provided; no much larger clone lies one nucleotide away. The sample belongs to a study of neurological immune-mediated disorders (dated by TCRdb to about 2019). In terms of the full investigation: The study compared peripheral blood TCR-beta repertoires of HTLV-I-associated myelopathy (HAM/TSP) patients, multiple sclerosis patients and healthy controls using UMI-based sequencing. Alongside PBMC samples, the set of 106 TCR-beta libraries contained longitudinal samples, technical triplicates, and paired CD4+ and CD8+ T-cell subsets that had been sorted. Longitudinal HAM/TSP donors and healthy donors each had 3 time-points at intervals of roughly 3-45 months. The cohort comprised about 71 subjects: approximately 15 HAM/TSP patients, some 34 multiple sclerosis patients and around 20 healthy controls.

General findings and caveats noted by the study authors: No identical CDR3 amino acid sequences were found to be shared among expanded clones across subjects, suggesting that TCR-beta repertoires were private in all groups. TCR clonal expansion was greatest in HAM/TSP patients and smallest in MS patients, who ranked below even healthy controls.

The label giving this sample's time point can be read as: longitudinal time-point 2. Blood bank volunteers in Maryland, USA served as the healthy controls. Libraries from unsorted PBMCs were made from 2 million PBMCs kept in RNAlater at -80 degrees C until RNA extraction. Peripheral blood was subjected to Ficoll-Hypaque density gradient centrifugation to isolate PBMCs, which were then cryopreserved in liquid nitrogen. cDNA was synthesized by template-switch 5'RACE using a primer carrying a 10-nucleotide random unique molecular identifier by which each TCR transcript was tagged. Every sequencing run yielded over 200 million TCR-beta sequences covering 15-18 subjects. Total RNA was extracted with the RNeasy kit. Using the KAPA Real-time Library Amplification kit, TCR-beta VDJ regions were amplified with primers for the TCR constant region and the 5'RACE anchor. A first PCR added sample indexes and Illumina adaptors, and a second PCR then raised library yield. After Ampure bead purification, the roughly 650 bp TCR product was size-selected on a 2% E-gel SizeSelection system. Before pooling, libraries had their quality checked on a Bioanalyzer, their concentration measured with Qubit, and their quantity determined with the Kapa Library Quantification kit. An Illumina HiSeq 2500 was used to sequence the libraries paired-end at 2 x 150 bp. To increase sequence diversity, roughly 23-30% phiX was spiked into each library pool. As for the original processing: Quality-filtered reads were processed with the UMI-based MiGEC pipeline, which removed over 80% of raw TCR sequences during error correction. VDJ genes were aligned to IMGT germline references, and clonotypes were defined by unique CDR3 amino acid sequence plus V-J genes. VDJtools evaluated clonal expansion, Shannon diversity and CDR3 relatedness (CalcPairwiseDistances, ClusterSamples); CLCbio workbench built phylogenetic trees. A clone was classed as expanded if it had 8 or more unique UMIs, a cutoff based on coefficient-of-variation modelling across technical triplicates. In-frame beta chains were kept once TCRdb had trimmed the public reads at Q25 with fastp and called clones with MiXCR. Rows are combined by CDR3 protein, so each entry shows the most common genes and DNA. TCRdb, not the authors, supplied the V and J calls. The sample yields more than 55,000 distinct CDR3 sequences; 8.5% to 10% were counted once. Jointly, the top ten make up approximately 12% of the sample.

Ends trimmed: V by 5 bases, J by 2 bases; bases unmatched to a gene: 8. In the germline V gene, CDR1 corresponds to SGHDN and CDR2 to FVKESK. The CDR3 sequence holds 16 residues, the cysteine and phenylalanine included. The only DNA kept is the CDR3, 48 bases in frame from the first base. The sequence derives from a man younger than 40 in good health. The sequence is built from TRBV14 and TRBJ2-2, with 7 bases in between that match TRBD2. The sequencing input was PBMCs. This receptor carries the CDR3 CASSYRLASNTGELFF. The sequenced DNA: TGTGCCAGCAGCTACAGACTAGCCTCAAACACCGGGGAGCTGTTTTTT.